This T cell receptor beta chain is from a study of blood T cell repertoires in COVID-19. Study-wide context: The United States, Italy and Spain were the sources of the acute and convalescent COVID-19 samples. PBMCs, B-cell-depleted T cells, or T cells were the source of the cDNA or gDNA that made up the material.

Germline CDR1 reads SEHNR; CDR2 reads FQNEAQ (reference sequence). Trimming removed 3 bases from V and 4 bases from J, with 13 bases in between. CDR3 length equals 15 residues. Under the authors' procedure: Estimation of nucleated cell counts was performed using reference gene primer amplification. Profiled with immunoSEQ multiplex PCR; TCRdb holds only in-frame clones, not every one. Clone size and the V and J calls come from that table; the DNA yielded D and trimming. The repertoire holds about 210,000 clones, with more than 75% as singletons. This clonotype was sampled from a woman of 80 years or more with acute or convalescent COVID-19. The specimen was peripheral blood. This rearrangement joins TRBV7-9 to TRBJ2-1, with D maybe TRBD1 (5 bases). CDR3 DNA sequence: TGTGCCAGCAGCTTGGGGCAGATCTATTACAATGAGCAGTTCTTC. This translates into CASSLGQIYYNEQFF. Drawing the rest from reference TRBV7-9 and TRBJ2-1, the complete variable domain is DTGVSQNPRHKITKRGQNVTFRCDPISEHNRLYWYRQTLGQGPEFLTYFQNEAQLEKSRLLSDRFSAERPKGSFSTLEIQRTEQGDSAMYLCASSLGQIYYNEQFFGPGTRLTVL.